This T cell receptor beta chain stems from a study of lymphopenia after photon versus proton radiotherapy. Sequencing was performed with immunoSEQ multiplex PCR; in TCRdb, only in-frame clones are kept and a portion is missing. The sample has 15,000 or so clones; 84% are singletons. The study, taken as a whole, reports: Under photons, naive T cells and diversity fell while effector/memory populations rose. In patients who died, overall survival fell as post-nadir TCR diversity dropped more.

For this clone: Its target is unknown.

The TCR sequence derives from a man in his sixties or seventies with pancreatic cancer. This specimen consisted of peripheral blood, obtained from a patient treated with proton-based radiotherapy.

This chain's CDR3 is CASSVQRYSYNSPLHF. The CDR3 coding sequence is TGTGCCAGTAGTGTACAGAGATACTCCTATAATTCACCCCTCCACTTT. The V call is TRBV19, the J call TRBJ1-6; no clear D. Trimming removed 5 bases from V and 0 bases from J, with 11 bases in between. CDR1 and CDR2 (germline): LNHDA, SQIVND (reference sequence). CDR3 length: 16 amino acids.